These 14 T cell receptor beta chains originate from one sample sequenced in a study of regulatory and conventional T cells in RAG deficiency. The repertoire was sequenced with immunoSEQ multiplex PCR; TCRdb's copy has only in-frame clones and lacks some. The sample lists about 46,000 clones; around 90% were seen once. Genomic DNA came from blood conventional CD4+ T cells gated CD25-low CD127-high. These same records also appear under a second study, on regulatory T cells. Turning to that study: The primer mix had 52 TRBV and 13 TRBJ primers.

The sample consisted of CD4+ effector T cells sorted from blood. All receptors come from a human donor in good health.

The J gene is TRBJ2-7, the V gene TRBV14; 7 bases are shared with TRBD1. Germline V gene sequence: CDR1 SGHDN, CDR2 FVKESK. The J segment lost 5 bases and the V segment lost 8 bases, leaving 12 bases of the junction unmatched. CDR3 length equals 14 residues. CDR3 sequence reads: CASAGGRGIHEQYF. The CDR3 coding sequence is TGTGCCAGCGCTGGGGGCAGGGGGATCCACGAGCAGTACTTC.

The J gene is TRBJ2-1, the V gene TRBV18; 7 nucleotides align to TRBD2. J gave up 6 bases and V 6 bases, and 5 bases lay outside the gene matches. CDR1 KGHSH and CDR2 LQKENI come from the germline V gene. The CDR3 is 13 residues long. Here the CDR3 DNA reads TGTGCCAGCTCTCGAACTAGCGCCAATGAGCAGTTCTTC. Protein product: CASSRTSANEQFF. Drawing the rest from reference TRBV18 and TRBJ2-1, the complete variable domain is NAGVMQNPRHLVRRRGQEARLRCSPMKGHSHVYWYRQLPEEGLKFMVYLQKENIIDESGMPKERFSAEFPKEGPSILRIQQVVRGDSAAYFCASSRTSANEQFFGPGTRLTVL.

This clone was recorded only once. The chain joins TRBV4-2 to TRBJ2-7; 8 positions match TRBD1. The CDR3 has 18 residues. J gave up 5 bases and V 1 base, and 16 bases lay outside the gene matches. CDR1 and CDR2 from the germline V gene are LGHNA and YNFKEQ. This CDR3 is CASSQVVDRGRQGNEQYF. The CDR3 nucleotides read TGTGCCAGCAGCCAAGTAGTCGACAGGGGAAGGCAGGGAAACGAGCAGTACTTC.

The chain is built from TRBV18 and TRBJ1-1; no firm D call. The length of the CDR3 is 15 residues. V was cut by 3 bases and J by 5 bases, with 16 bases left in between. Germline V gene sequence: CDR1 KGHSH, CDR2 LQKENI. CDR3 sequence: CASSPPVGIRTEAFF. CDR3 bases: TGTGCCAGCTCACCCCCAGTGGGGATCCGGACTGAAGCTTTCTTT.

This clone was observed a handful of times. V gene TRBV28 combines with J gene TRBJ2-5; D is unresolved. Germline assignment: CDR1 MDHEN and CDR2 SYDVKM. This CDR3 comprises 11 residues. Trimming shortened V by 2 bases and J by 5 bases, and 3 bases separated the two germline ends. CDR3 sequence reads: CASSLLETQYF. CDR3 DNA: TGTGCCAGCAGTTTACTTGAGACCCAGTACTTC.

This chain links TRBV13 with TRBJ2-1; 7 bases fit TRBD2. V shed 6 bases and J 4 bases; nucleotides not matched to a gene: 6. Per germline, CDR1 PRHDT and CDR2 FYEKMQ (reference sequence). The CDR3 spans 14 residues. The CDR3 protein is CASRIAGPYNEQFF. DNA of the CDR3: TGTGCCAGCAGAATAGCGGGCCCGTACAATGAGCAGTTCTTC. Based on the CDR3 plus reference TRBV13 and TRBJ2-1, the full variable domain is AAGVIQSPRHLIKEKRETATLKCYPIPRHDTVYWYQQGPGQDPQFLISFYEKMQSDKGSIPDRFSAQQFSDYHSELNMSSLELGDSALYFCASRIAGPYNEQFFGPGTRLTVL.

The chain links TRBV5-1 to TRBJ1-1; D gene uncertain. The length of the CDR3 is 14 residues. Trimming took 4 bases from V and 1 from J, leaving 11 bases between them. Germline assignment: CDR1 SGHRS and CDR2 YFSETQ. This CDR3 reads CASSDLQGNTEAFF. CDR3 DNA sequence: TGCGCCAGCAGCGACCTCCAAGGGAACACTGAAGCTTTCTTT.

The J gene is TRBJ2-7, the V gene TRBV18; 7 positions match TRBD1. CDR1 KGHSH and CDR2 LQKENI come from the germline V gene. V gave up 3 bases and J gave up 3 bases; unmatched junction bases: 5. This CDR3 is built from 14 residues. CDR3 amino acids: CASSPGTDDYEQYF. The CDR3 nucleotides are TGTGCCAGCTCACCGGGGACAGATGACTACGAGCAGTACTTC.

J is TRBJ1-2 and V is TRBV28; D remains ambiguous. Germline CDR1 is MDHEN and CDR2 is SYDVKM. Trimming stripped 6 bases from V and 4 bases from J, with 15 bases between. The CDR3 contains 14 residues. CDR3 nucleotides: TGTGCCAGCAGCTTAGGTGCGGCAATCTATGGCTACACCTTC. Its translation: CASSLGAAIYGYTF.

The J gene is TRBJ2-5, the V gene TRBV6-6, with D maybe TRBD2 (5 bases). V dropped 7 bases and J dropped 9 bases, with 24 bases sitting between them. The CDR3 length is 15 residues. The V gene's germline CDR1 is MNHNY and CDR2 SVGAGI (reference sequence). For the CDR3, the DNA is TGTGCCAGCATCCCGAAGGAGGCCTTTCCAAGATCCCAGTACTTC. Protein product: CASIPKEAFPRSQYF.

The chain links TRBV11-3 to TRBJ1-1; the D is unclear. V lost 3 bases to trimming and J lost 8 bases, with 13 bases between them. The CDR3 spans 13 residues. Germline loops: CDR1 SGHNT, CDR2 YENEEA. The CDR3 is CASSFFKGGEAFF. For the CDR3, the DNA is TGTGCCAGCAGCTTTTTTAAGGGCGGCGAAGCTTTCTTT.

The rearrangement joins TRBV18 to TRBJ1-2; possibly TRBD1 for D (6 bases). Germline V gene data show CDR1 as KGHSH and CDR2 as LQKENI. Trimming left V 0 bases short and J 0 bases short, with 11 bases between. CDR3 length equals 16 residues. This CDR3 reads CASSPPRTVANYGYTF. In DNA, the CDR3 is TGTGCCAGCTCACCACCCCGGACAGTAGCTAACTATGGCTACACCTTC.

The genes are TRBV27 and TRBJ2-3, with 7 bases identical to TRBD2. This CDR3 region has 15 residues. V shed 6 bases and J 4 bases; nucleotides not matched to a gene: 10. CDR1 is MNHEY, CDR2 SMNVEV, per germline (reference sequence). The DNA for the CDR3 is TGTGCCAGCAGCCTGGGGGGGGGTGGGGCAGATACGCAGTATTTT. It yields the protein CASSLGGGGADTQYF.

This chain links TRBV27 with TRBJ1-1; D might be TRBD1 (6 bases). Trimming pared 0 bases from V and 10 bases from J, leaving 18 bases between. The CDR3 loop spans 15 amino acids. The germline CDR1 and CDR2 sequences are MNHEY and SMNVEV (reference sequence). DNA for the CDR3: TGTGCCAGCAGTTTATCCCCCGGGACCACAGGGATAGCTTTCTTT. Amino acid sequence: CASSLSPGTTGIAFF.